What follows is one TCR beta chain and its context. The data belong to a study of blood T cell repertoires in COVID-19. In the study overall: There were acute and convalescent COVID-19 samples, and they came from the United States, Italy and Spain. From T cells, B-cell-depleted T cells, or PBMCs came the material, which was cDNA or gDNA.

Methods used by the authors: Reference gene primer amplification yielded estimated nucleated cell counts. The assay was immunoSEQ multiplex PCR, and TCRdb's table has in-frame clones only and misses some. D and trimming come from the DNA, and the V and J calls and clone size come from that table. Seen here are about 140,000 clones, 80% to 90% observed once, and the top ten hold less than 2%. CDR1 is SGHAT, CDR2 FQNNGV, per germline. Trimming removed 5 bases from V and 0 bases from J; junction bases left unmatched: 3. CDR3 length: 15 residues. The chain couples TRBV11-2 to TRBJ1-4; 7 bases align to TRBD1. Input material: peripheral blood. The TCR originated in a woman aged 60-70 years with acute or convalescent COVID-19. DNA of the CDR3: TGTGCCAGCAGCCAAACAGGGGCAACTAATGAAAAACTGTTTTTT. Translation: CASSQTGATNEKLFF.